This is a list of T cell receptor beta chains from one sample in a study of a mutant IDH1 vaccine in newly diagnosed glioma. TCRdb keeps only in-frame clones here, not all; method: immunoSEQ multiplex PCR. The data contain 15,000 or so clones, around 89% of them singletons. The sample in question was PBMCs, obtained from a glioma patient treated with radiotherapy, temozolomide or both. Every receptor here comes from a woman aged 35 to 49 with glioma. Some clones in this sample may be carry-over from other donors' samples. Each CDR3 is given with its conserved first and last residue. D genes are given only for firm matches. Rows give clone size only sometimes, using once, few, many, or a class for an expanded clone.

abundance,j_gene,v_gene,d_gene,CDR3aa,CDR3nt
once,TRBJ1-2,TRBV4-1,.,CASSLGGAHKKESGYTF,TGCGCCAGCAGCCTGGGAGGGGCTCATAAAAAAGAGTCTGGCTACACCTTC
.,TRBJ2-5,TRBV5-1,.,CASKKNQETQYF,TGCGCCAGCAAGAAGAACCAAGAGACCCAGTACTTC
.,TRBJ2-2,TRBV7-2,.,CASSLGGVFTGELFF,TGTGCCAGCAGCTTAGGGGGGGTCTTCACCGGGGAGCTGTTTTTT
.,TRBJ1-5,TRBV12-5,.,CASGPPGVSNQPQHF,TGTGCTAGTGGCCCCCCCGGGGTGAGCAATCAGCCCCAGCATTTT
.,TRBJ2-1,TRBV6-1,.,CASSRDLYEQFF,TGTGCCAGCAGTAGGGACTTATATGAGCAGTTCTTC
.,TRBJ1-1,TRBV27,.,CASRDTYTEAFF,TGTGCCAGCCGGGACACGTACACTGAAGCTTTCTTT
once,TRBJ2-1,TRBV7-2,.,CASSEYAGSYNEQFF,TGTGCCAGCAGCGAATATGCGGGCTCCTACAATGAGCAGTTCTTC
.,TRBJ1-1,TRBV10-2,.,CASSHGGTEAFF,TGCGCCAGCAGCCATGGGGGGACTGAAGCTTTCTTT
.,TRBJ2-5,TRBV19,.,CATGSSDGRETQYF,TGTGCCACCGGCTCATCCGACGGTAGGGAGACCCAGTACTTC
.,TRBJ2-3,TRBV18,.,CASSHDSGTDTQYF,TGTGCCAGCTCACACGACAGTGGCACAGATACGCAGTATTTT
once,TRBJ1-1,TRBV30,.,CAWTRPEAFF,TGTGCCTGGACGAGGCCTGAAGCTTTCTTT
.,TRBJ2-3,TRBV7-8,.,CASSPSGRADTQYF,TGTGCCAGCAGCCCAAGCGGTAGGGCAGATACGCAGTATTTT
once,TRBJ1-5,TRBV19,.,CASSFDRSSNQPQHF,TGTGCCAGTAGTTTCGACAGGTCGAGCAATCAGCCCCAGCATTTT
.,TRBJ1-5,TRBV7-2,.,CASSLLQGFSQPQHF,TGTGCCAGCAGCTTACTGCAGGGATTCTCACAGCCCCAGCATTTT
.,TRBJ1-5,TRBV27,TRBD1,CASRPLGGSNQPQHF,TGTGCCAGCAGACCTCTAGGGGGCTCCAATCAGCCCCAGCATTTT
.,TRBJ1-1,TRBV15,.,CATSTDRANTEAFF,TGTGCCACCAGCACAGACCGAGCGAACACTGAAGCTTTCTTT
once,TRBJ2-7,TRBV6-1,TRBD1,CASHPSGTGSYEQYF,TGTGCCAGCCACCCATCAGGGACAGGGTCCTACGAGCAGTACTTC
.,TRBJ2-1,TRBV6-6,.,CASSYSGYEQFF,TGTGCCAGCAGTTACTCTGGGTACGAGCAGTTCTTC
once,TRBJ1-2,TRBV30,TRBD1,CACKTDRPYGYTF,TGTGCCTGTAAAACGGACAGGCCCTATGGCTACACCTTC
.,TRBJ2-1,TRBV5-6,.,CASSLEGAEEQFF,TGTGCCAGCAGCCTGGAGGGGGCTGAAGAGCAGTTCTTC
.,TRBJ1-2,TRBV6-5,TRBD1,CASSYEGARSYTF,TGTGCCAGCAGTTACGAGGGGGCAAGAAGCTACACCTTC
.,TRBJ2-7,TRBV4-1,TRBD1,CASSPLLTGGPYEQYF,TGCGCCAGCAGCCCTCTTCTGACAGGGGGACCCTACGAGCAGTACTTC
.,TRBJ2-7,TRBV19,TRBD1,CASSIGQGSSYEQYF,TGTGCCAGTAGTATCGGACAGGGGAGCTCCTACGAGCAGTACTTC
few,TRBJ2-7,TRBV19,.,CASSTTRDSYEQYF,TGTGCCAGTAGTACTACACGGGATTCCTACGAGCAGTACTTC
.,TRBJ1-3,TRBV23-1,.,CASSHFQLISGNTIYF,TGCGCCAGCAGTCATTTTCAACTTATCTCTGGAAACACCATATATTTT
once,TRBJ1-2,TRBV5-5,.,CASSLEVARYGYTF,TGTGCCAGCAGCTTGGAGGTCGCCCGCTATGGCTACACCTTC
.,TRBJ2-3,TRBV15,.,CATSRGASENTDTQYF,TGTGCCACCAGCAGAGGGGCTAGCGAGAACACAGATACGCAGTATTTT
.,TRBJ2-3,TRBV6-5,.,CASSYGSTDTQYF,TGTGCCAGCAGTTACGGCAGTACAGATACGCAGTATTTT
.,TRBJ2-3,TRBV2,.,CASTEGNTQYF,TGTGCCAGCACCGAAGGGAATACGCAGTATTTT
.,TRBJ2-1,TRBV7-9,TRBD1,CASSSIPGTGDEQFF,TGTGCCAGCAGCTCGATTCCCGGGACAGGGGATGAGCAGTTCTTC
few,TRBJ1-1,TRBV6-5,.,CASRYSGNTEAFF,TGTGCCAGCAGGTATTCAGGGAACACTGAAGCTTTCTTT
.,TRBJ2-3,TRBV7-5,.,CVRSRREAADTQYF,TGTGTCAGAAGCCGACGGGAAGCGGCAGATACGCAGTATTTT
.,TRBJ2-7,TRBV4-1,.,CASSQVSGNYEQYF,TGCGCCAGCAGCCAAGTGTCGGGGAACTACGAGCAGTACTTC